The next 21 T cell receptor beta chains were all read from a single sample in a study of identical twins. TCRdb re-called the 5' RACE reads through MiXCR, storing one row per CDR3 protein. The sample carries 350,000 to 600,000 distinct CDR3 sequences, approximately 15% recorded once. These data are also associated with another study on yellow fever vaccine responses in identical twins.

The source material was CD4+ T cells sorted from blood. The receptor set was obtained from a woman aged 18-35 years in good health.

This clonotype has a handful of counts. This chain uses TRBV5-1 with TRBJ2-2; TRBD2 matches at 7 bases. CDR1 and CDR2 (germline): SGHRS, YFSETQ. The CDR3 length is 16 residues. With 1 base clipped from V and 1 base from J, the junction kept 4 bases outside the gene matches. The CDR3 reads CASSLSGGRNTGELFF. CDR3 in DNA: TGCGCCAGCAGCTTGAGTGGCGGGAGGAACACCGGGGAGCTGTTTTTT.

The gene calls are TRBV20-1 and TRBJ2-5, with TRBD2 identical over 11 bases. CDR3 length: 15 residues. V shed 6 bases and J 2 bases; nucleotides not matched to a gene: 8. Germline V gene sequence: CDR1 DFQATT, CDR2 SNEGSKA (reference sequence). CDR3 DNA: TGCAGTGCCGCGAGACTAGCGGGAAAACAAGAGACCCAGTACTTC. Translation gives CSAARLAGKQETQYF.

This clonotype was seen more than once but under ten times. The chain combines TRBV20-1 with TRBJ2-7, with 7 bases lining up with TRBD2. The CDR3 consists of 14 residues. Germline-derived CDR1 and CDR2 are DFQATT and SNEGSKA (reference sequence). The ends lost 6 bases at V and 3 bases at J; junction bases unmatched: 11. The CDR3 is CSAPVGLDIYEQYF. The CDR3 region has the DNA TGCAGTGCCCCCGTAGGACTAGATATCTACGAGCAGTACTTC.

This clonotype has just a few counts. The chain employs TRBV5-1 and TRBJ2-1, with a tentative D call TRBD1 (5 bases). The germline V gene has CDR1 SGHRS and CDR2 YFSETQ. V shed 3 bases and J shed 4 bases, with 17 bases lying between them. This CDR3 is built from 16 residues. CDR3 sequence: CASSSPLDRSYNEQFF. CDR3 sequence (DNA): TGCGCCAGCAGCTCTCCCCTCGACAGATCATACAATGAGCAGTTCTTC. The entire variable domain, with the rest obtained from reference TRBV5-1 and TRBJ2-1, is as follows: KAGVTQTPRYLIKTRGQQVTLSCSPISGHRSVSWYQQTPGQGLQFLFEYFSETQRNKGNFPGRFSGRQFSNSRSEMNVSTLELGDSALYLCASSSPLDRSYNEQFFGPGTRLTVL.

The chain links TRBV4-1 to TRBJ2-3, with D unresolved. Trimming shortened V by 0 bases and J by 9 bases, and 10 bases separated the two germline ends. This CDR3 has 13 residues. Per germline, CDR1 MGHRA and CDR2 YSYEKL. Here the CDR3 reads CASSQDTGMTQYF. The CDR3 DNA reads as TGCGCCAGCAGCCAAGATACGGGTATGACGCAGTATTTT.

The chain has TRBV20-1 and TRBJ1-6; no clear D gene. V was shortened by 3 bases and J by 6 bases, with 15 bases between the two germline ends. From germline, CDR1 is DFQATT and CDR2 SNEGSKA (reference sequence). The CDR3 has 15 residues. CDR3: CSARLQGPINSPLHF. For the CDR3, the DNA is TGCAGTGCTAGGCTCCAAGGACCGATTAATTCACCCCTCCACTTT.

This clonotype was counted many times. This sequence joins TRBV7-9 and TRBJ1-1; D remains unclear. Trimming removed 7 bases from V and 5 bases from J, with 14 bases in between. CDR1 is SEHNR, CDR2 FQNEAQ, per germline (reference sequence). This CDR3 has 13 residues. The CDR3 loop is CASIIVGRTEAFF. CDR3 in DNA: TGTGCCAGCATCATAGTAGGCCGTACTGAAGCTTTCTTT. Full variable domain (missing parts from reference TRBV7-9 and TRBJ1-1): DTGVSQNPRHKITKRGQNVTFRCDPISEHNRLYWYRQTLGQGPEFLTYFQNEAQLEKSRLLSDRFSAERPKGSFSTLEIQRTEQGDSAMYLCASIIVGRTEAFFGQGTRLTVV.

This chain links TRBV20-1 with TRBJ2-5; TRBD2 matches at 7 bases. The CDR3 sequence is 15 residues long. V shed 7 bases, J shed 2 bases, and the junction held 13 bases outside the gene matches. CDR1 is DFQATT and CDR2 is SNEGSKA in the germline V gene (reference sequence). DNA of the CDR3: TGCAGTGTCGGCCCCCTGGCGGGAGCTCAAGAGACCCAGTACTTC. Protein product: CSVGPLAGAQETQYF.

The rearrangement uses TRBV7-2 and TRBJ2-4; D remains ambiguous. V lost 4 bases to trimming and J lost 1 base, with 8 bases between them. This CDR3 has 14 residues. Germline CDR1 reads SGHTA; CDR2 reads FQGNSA. Here the CDR3 DNA reads TGTGCCAGCAGCTCGTTTGGGGCCAAAAACATTCAGTACTTC. Translated, it gives CASSSFGAKNIQYF.

The chain combines TRBV20-1 with TRBJ2-7; D tentatively reads TRBD1 or TRBD2 (5 bases each). V lost 6 bases and J lost 2, with 20 bases in between. Looked up from germline, CDR1 is DFQATT and CDR2 is SNEGSKA (reference sequence). CDR3 length equals 15 residues. The CDR3 region is CSAGDSGRATYEQYF. CDR3 nucleotide sequence: TGCAGTGCGGGCGATTCAGGGCGGGCTACCTACGAGCAGTACTTC.

This clonotype was observed many times. The chain employs TRBV10-3 and TRBJ2-7; D might be TRBD1 (6 bases). Germline CDR1 ENHRY, CDR2 SYGVKD. The length of the CDR3 is 12 residues. V was shortened by 2 bases and J by 6 bases, with 8 bases between the two germline ends. The CDR3 nucleotides read TGTGCCATCAGTGAGCCAGGGGTCGAGCAGTACTTC. It yields the protein CAISEPGVEQYF.

V is TRBV5-1 and J is TRBJ2-2, with D perhaps TRBD1 or TRBD2 (6 bases each). V lost 4 bases and J 0 bases, leaving 22 bases between the germline ends. CDR1 SGHRS and CDR2 YFSETQ come from the germline V gene. The CDR3 is made up of 19 amino acids. The chain's CDR3 is CASSLLAGGGPANTGELFF. In nucleotides, the CDR3 is TGCGCCAGCAGCCTCCTAGCAGGAGGGGGTCCCGCGAACACCGGGGAGCTGTTTTTT.

The chain combines TRBV11-2 with TRBJ1-4; perhaps TRBD1 as D (6 bases). With 4 bases removed from V and 7 bases from J, the gap between germline ends came to 16 bases. Germline V CDR1 and CDR2: SGHAT, FQNNGV. The CDR3 is 15 residues long. The CDR3 sequence is CASSSVQGRGEKLFF. The DNA for the CDR3 is TGTGCCAGCAGCTCAGTACAGGGTAGAGGTGAAAAACTGTTTTTT.

Turning to this clonotype: A read error is possible here, since a much larger clone lies one base away. The chain links TRBV5-1 to TRBJ2-2; possibly TRBD1 for D (5 bases). CDR3 length: 15 residues. From germline, CDR1 is SGHRS and CDR2 YFSETQ. The V end lost 0 bases, the J end lost 5 bases, and 11 bases lay between the germline ends. The CDR3 protein is CASSLVQGKTGELFF. CDR3 nucleotides: TGCGCCAGCAGCTTGGTGCAGGGAAAGACCGGGGAGCTGTTTTTT.

This chain connects TRBV20-1 to TRBJ2-1; 10 bases agree with TRBD2. The CDR3 has 14 residues. Germline CDR1 reads DFQATT; CDR2 reads SNEGSKA (reference sequence). Trimming cost V 6 bases and J 6 bases; bases outside gene matches: 8. CDR3 protein: CSATLAGVFNEQFF. Written as DNA, the CDR3 is TGCAGTGCCACCCTAGCGGGAGTTTTCAATGAGCAGTTCTTC.

This clonotype is a singleton in its sample. CDR3 nucleotide sequence: TGTGCCAGCAGCCAAAGAAGCGGGGGGGCTCTGAATGAGCAGTTCTTC. This codes for CASSQRSGGALNEQFF. This chain joins TRBV3-1 and TRBJ2-1; the match to TRBD2 covers 10 bases. This CDR3 comprises 16 residues. Germline CDR1 is LGHDT and CDR2 is YNNKEL (reference sequence). J lost 7 bases, V lost 2 bases, and 8 bases had no gene match.

The rearrangement uses TRBV7-8 and TRBJ2-7; 10 bases line up with TRBD2. From germline, CDR1 is SGHVS and CDR2 FQNEAQ. Trimming took 1 base from V and 0 from J; bases not matched to a gene: 6. The CDR3 has 17 amino acids. As DNA, the CDR3 is TGTGCCAGCAGCTTAGGGTTAGCGGGAGGAAACTCCTACGAGCAGTACTTC. This translates into CASSLGLAGGNSYEQYF.

This clonotype was recorded a few times. The chain employs TRBV20-1 and TRBJ2-7, with 8 bases identical to TRBD2. After removal of 6 bases from V and 2 bases from J, the junction contained 9 bases not matched to a gene. CDR3 length equals 14 residues. Looked up from germline, CDR1 is DFQATT and CDR2 is SNEGSKA (reference sequence). CDR3 in amino acids: CSAVPGLGTYEQYF. The CDR3 region has the DNA TGCAGTGCCGTACCGGGACTAGGAACCTACGAGCAGTACTTC.

Many counts were recorded for this clonotype. The J gene is TRBJ2-1, the V gene TRBV24-1, with D hard to call. Trimming removed 4 bases from V and 4 bases from J, with 10 bases in between. From germline, CDR1 is KGHDR and CDR2 SFDVKD. The CDR3 contains 14 residues. CDR3 protein: CATSDRTGYNEQFF. The CDR3 nucleotides read TGTGCCACCAGTGACAGGACCGGGTACAATGAGCAGTTCTTC.

The chain joins TRBV20-1 to TRBJ2-3; 7 nucleotides line up with TRBD2. The germline gives CDR1 DFQATT, CDR2 SNEGSKA (reference sequence). V was clipped by 2 bases and J by 3 bases; unmatched bases: 5. The CDR3 is 14 residues long. In nucleotides, the CDR3 is TGCAGTGCTAGAAGCGGGGCTGGAACAGATACGCAGTATTTT. It yields the protein CSARSGAGTDTQYF.

The V and J genes are TRBV12-3 or TRBV12-4 and TRBJ2-1; 10 bases map to TRBD2. This CDR3 is built from 15 residues. V dropped 4 bases and J dropped 8; count of bases not matched to a gene: 8. In DNA, the CDR3 is TGTGCCAGCAGTTCTAGCGGGAGAAACGTCGATGAGCAGTTCTTC. It encodes CASSSSGRNVDEQFF.